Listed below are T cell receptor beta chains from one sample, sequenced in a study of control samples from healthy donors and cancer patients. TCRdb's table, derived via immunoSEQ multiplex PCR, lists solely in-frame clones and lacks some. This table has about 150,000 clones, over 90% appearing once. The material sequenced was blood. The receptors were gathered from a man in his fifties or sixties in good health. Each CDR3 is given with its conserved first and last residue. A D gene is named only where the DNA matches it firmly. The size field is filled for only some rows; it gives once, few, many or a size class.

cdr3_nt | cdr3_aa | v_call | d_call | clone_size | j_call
TGTGCCAGCAGCCAAGTGAAAAATGAGCAGTTCTTC | CASSQVKNEQFF | TRBV3-1/TRBV3-2 | NA | NA | TRBJ2-1
TGTGCCAGCAGTGCCTCGATGCGCGAGCAGTACTTC | CASSASMREQYF | TRBV28 | NA | NA | TRBJ2-7
TGTGCCAGCAGTGACCGAAGGGTCACAAACACCATATATTTT | CASSDRRVTNTIYF | TRBV6-4 | NA | NA | TRBJ1-3
TGTGCCAGCAGCACTACTACCGGGACTTGCCACCGGGAGCTGTTTTTT | CASSTTTGTCHRELFF | TRBV9 | NA | NA | TRBJ2-2
TGTGCCAGCAGTGAACAGGTGGGGTTAGCCAAAAACATTCAGTACTTC | CASSEQVGLAKNIQYF | TRBV6-1 | NA | NA | TRBJ2-4
TGTGCCAGCAGCTCCGCTAAGGGACTAGCGGCGAACACCGGGGAGCTGTTTTTT | CASSSAKGLAANTGELFF | TRBV7-9 | TRBD2 | NA | TRBJ2-2
TGTGCCAGCAGCTCTAGCGGGAGGGCCCAAAGAGCCAATGAGCAGTTCTTC | CASSSSGRAQRANEQFF | TRBV28 | TRBD2 | NA | TRBJ2-1
TGTGCCAGCAGTTCCGGGACAAGATATGGCTACACCTTC | CASSSGTRYGYTF | TRBV28 | NA | NA | TRBJ1-2
TGTGCTAGCAGCTTAGGGGACAGCCGTTCCTACGAGCAGTACTTC | CASSLGDSRSYEQYF | TRBV7-7 | TRBD1 | NA | TRBJ2-7
TGCAGCGTTGGGGACCTCACAGATACGCAGTATTTT | CSVGDLTDTQYF | TRBV29-1 | NA | once | TRBJ2-3
TGTGCCAGCAGTCTCAAGGGTTACGAGCAGTACTTC | CASSLKGYEQYF | TRBV28 | NA | once | TRBJ2-7
TGCGCCAGCAGCCTCTCCGGGGGAAGCTCTGGAAACACCATATATTTT | CASSLSGGSSGNTIYF | TRBV5-1 | NA | once | TRBJ1-3